This entry lists 3 T cell receptor beta chains sequenced from one sample in a study of blood T cell repertoires in COVID-19. Clones were sequenced by immunoSEQ multiplex PCR, and TCRdb holds only the in-frame ones, with some missing. The sample includes approximately 150,000 clones, over 85% of them seen just once. The sample consisted of peripheral blood. All receptors come from a human donor in a cohort sampled during active COVID-19.

The V call is TRBV5-8, the J call TRBJ2-1; TRBD1 might be the D (5 bases). This CDR3 region has 18 residues. CDR1 is SGHTS, CDR2 YDEGEE, per germline. Trimming pared 2 bases from V and 5 bases from J, leaving 23 bases between. The chain's CDR3 is CASSFTRQLRDPNNEQFF. CDR3 DNA sequence: TGTGCCAGCAGCTTTACTCGACAGCTACGTGACCCGAACAATGAGCAGTTCTTC.

This chain joins TRBV3-1 (or the pseudogene TRBV3-2) and TRBJ2-7, with 9 bases aligning to TRBD1. This CDR3 has 15 amino acids. CDR1 and CDR2 (germline): LGHDT, YNNKEL (reference sequence). Trimming took 3 bases from V and 9 from J; bases not matched to a gene: 12. CDR3 coding DNA: TGTGCCAGCAGCCATTTATCCGGGACAGGGAAGGGGCAGTACTTC. This codes for CASSHLSGTGKGQYF.

In this sample, this clone turned up a few times. The rearrangement uses TRBV2 and TRBJ2-2; D is possibly TRBD1 (7 bases). V lost 6 bases and J 7 bases, leaving 18 bases between the germline ends. This CDR3 is built from 15 residues. The germline V gene has CDR1 SNHLY and CDR2 FYNNEI. The CDR3 nucleotides are TGTGCCAGCAGCGTACATACAGGGGAGGTCGGGGAGCTGTTTTTT. It codes for CASSVHTGEVGELFF.